This T cell receptor (beta chain) is from a study of CD8 T cells in Susac syndrome. Reverse transcription used roughly 0.5 to 1 ug RNA and random hexamers. A multiplex approach, immunoSEQ multiplex PCR, amplified TCR beta CDR3 across 54 Vbeta and 13 Jbeta. TCRdb itself ran the immunoSEQ multiplex PCR reads through MiXCR, one entry per CDR3 protein. The top ten clones hold more than 0.5% of a sample with around 130,000 distinct CDR3 sequences, roughly 76% of them seen once. In its sample, this clonotype was seen a few times. The germline V and J ends were trimmed by 2 bases and 6 bases, with 14 bases remaining between them. The CDR3 spans 14 residues. Germline lookup yields CDR1 SGHRS and CDR2 YFSETQ.

This TCR derives from a human donor with multiple sclerosis. This chain links TRBV5-1 with TRBJ1-2; D is perhaps TRBD1 (5 bases). The sample comprised CD8+ T cells from PBMCs. The DNA of the CDR3 is TGCGCCAGCAGCTTTCAGCACCAGGGAGATGGCTACACCTTC. Translated: CASSFQHQGDGYTF.